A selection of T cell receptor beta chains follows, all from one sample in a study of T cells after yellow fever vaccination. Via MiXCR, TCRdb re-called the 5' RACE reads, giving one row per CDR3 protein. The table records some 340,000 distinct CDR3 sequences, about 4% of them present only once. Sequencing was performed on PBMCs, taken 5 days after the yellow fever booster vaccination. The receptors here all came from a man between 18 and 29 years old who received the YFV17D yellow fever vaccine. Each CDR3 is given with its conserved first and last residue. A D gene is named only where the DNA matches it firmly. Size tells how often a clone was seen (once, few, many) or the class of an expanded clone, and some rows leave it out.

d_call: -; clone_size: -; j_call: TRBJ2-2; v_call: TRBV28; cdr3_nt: TGTGCCAGCAGGCCCAACAGCAGGAACACCGGGGAGCTGTTTTTT; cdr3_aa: CASRPNSRNTGELFF
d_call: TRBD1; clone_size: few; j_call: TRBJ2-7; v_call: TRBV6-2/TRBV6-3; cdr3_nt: TGTGCCAGCAGTTACTCCCGGGACAGGGGGCCCTACGAGCAGTACTTC; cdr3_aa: CASSYSRDRGPYEQYF
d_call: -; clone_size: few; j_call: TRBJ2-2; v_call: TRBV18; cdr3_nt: TGTGCCAGCTCACTAACCGGAGTCTCGGGGAACACCGGGGAGCTGTTTTTT; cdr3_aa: CASSLTGVSGNTGELFF
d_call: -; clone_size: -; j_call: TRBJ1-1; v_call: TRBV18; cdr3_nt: TGTGCCAGCTCACCCCTCAACGTGAACACTGAAGCTTTCTTT; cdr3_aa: CASSPLNVNTEAFF
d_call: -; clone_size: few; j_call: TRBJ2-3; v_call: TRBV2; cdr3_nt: TGTGCCAGCTCGGACTATTTGGGTACGCAGTATTTT; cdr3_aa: CASSDYLGTQYF
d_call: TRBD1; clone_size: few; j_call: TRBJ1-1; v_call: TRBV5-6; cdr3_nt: TGTGCCAGCAGCTTTCTCGGGACAGGGGGTACTGAAGCTTTCTTT; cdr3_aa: CASSFLGTGGTEAFF
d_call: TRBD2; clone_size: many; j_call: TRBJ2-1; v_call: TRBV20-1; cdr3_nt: TGCAGTGCTAGAGATCTCGGGGGGGGTGAGCAGTTCTTC; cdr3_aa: CSARDLGGGEQFF
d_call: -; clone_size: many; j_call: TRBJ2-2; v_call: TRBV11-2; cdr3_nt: TGTGCCGCCCCGGGGGCGCGGGAGAACACCGGGGAGCTGTTTTTT; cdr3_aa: CAAPGARENTGELFF
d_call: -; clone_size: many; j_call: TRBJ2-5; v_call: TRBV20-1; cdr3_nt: TGCAGTGCTAGAACTCCTACGGCCCAGTACTTC; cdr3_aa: CSARTPTAQYF
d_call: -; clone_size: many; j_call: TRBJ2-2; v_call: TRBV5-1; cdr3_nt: TGCGCCAGCAGCTTGATCCGACAGGAGAACACCGGGGAGCTGTTTTTT; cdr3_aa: CASSLIRQENTGELFF
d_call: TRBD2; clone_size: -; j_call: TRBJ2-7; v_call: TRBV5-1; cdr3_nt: TGCGCCAGCAGCAAAACTAGCGGGGGGGCCTACGAGCAGTACTTC; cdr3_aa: CASSKTSGGAYEQYF
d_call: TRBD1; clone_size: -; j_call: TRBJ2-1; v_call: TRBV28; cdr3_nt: TGTGCCAGCAGTATGACCGGGACAGGGTACAATGAGCAGTTCTTC; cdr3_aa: CASSMTGTGYNEQFF
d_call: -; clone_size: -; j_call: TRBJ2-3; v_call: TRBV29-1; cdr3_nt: TGCAGCGTGAAGGGGGGACCAGATACGCAGTATTTT; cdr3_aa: CSVKGGPDTQYF
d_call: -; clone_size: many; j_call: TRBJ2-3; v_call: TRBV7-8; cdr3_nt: TGTGCCAGCAGCTTAGGGCCAGCCACAGATACGCAGTATTTT; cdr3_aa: CASSLGPATDTQYF
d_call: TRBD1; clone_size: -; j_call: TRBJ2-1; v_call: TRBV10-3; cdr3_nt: TGTGCCATCAGGAGGGGACAGGGGGCTGGAAATGAGCAGTTCTTC; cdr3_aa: CAIRRGQGAGNEQFF
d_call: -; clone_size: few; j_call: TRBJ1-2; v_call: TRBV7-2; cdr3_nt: TGTGCCAGCAGCCGCTTATTGGGGCGGAACTATGGCTACACCTTC; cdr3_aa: CASSRLLGRNYGYTF
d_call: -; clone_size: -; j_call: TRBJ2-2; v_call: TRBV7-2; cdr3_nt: TGTGCCAGCAGCCGTAAGAGAGGGACTTTCCACACCGGGGAGCTGTTTTTT; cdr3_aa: CASSRKRGTFHTGELFF
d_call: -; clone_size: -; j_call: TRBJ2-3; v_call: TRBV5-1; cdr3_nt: TGCGCCAGCAGCTTGGAAAAGGTCACAGATACGCAGTATTTT; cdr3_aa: CASSLEKVTDTQYF